This T cell receptor (beta chain) is drawn from a study of shared clonotypes between healthy human individuals (dated by TCRdb to 2020 to 2021). Notes on the research overall: The cohort included a few men and a couple of women between 18 and 49 years of age. For each donor, three plates each were used for CD4 naive and CD4 memory, two plates were used for CD8 naive, and one plate was used for CD8 memory. Blood TCR repertoires of five healthy adults were deeply sequenced to estimate repertoire size and the extent of clonotype sharing between individuals. To increase sequencing depth and limit assay-specific biases, different laboratories used diverse techniques to prepare libraries and sequence TCR repertoires. Per donor, leukapheresis produced somewhere between about 0.94 and 9 billion PBMCs. The paper as a whole reports these results and caveats: Pairwise subsampling indicated that sequencing depth was expected to affect the degree of clonotype sharing among donors. Sampling was limited to blood, and TCR repertoires in tissue likely differ from TCR repertoires in blood. The small number of donors limited the genetic and exposure-history diversity represented. Even with the large sequencing depth, rarefaction of the sorted-subset datasets indicated that sequencing was incomplete. Across a few donors, about 4.5% of naive CD4, roughly 3.3% of naive CD8, around 2.5% of memory CD4, and 0.4% of memory CD8 clonotypes were shared. Compared with non-shared clonotypes, clonotypes shared by all four sorted-subset donors had higher generation probabilities. Estimated clonotype richness was generally larger for naive than for memory subsets.

CD8 naive samples consisted of CD45RO-negative cells that were positively selected for CCR7, yielding a CD45RA+CCR7+ population without TemRA cells. Donors were healthy HIV-negative adults with no recently reported acute infections or vaccinations. Every donor was a Caucasian adult living in Nashville, Tennessee, USA. Blood was obtained by leukapheresis, after which PBMCs were separated by Ficoll-Histopaque density gradient centrifugation and cryopreserved in liquid nitrogen vapor phase. Purity and quantity of every magnetically sorted T cell population were checked by analytical flow cytometry. Each sorted fraction had its genomic DNA isolated and then quantified by UV absorbance on a Nanodrop 2000c. The germline V gene encodes CDR1 MDHEN and CDR2 SYDVKM. The CDR3 runs 14 amino acids, cysteine and phenylalanine included. Here the CDR3 DNA is all that survives: 42 bases in frame from base 1. Trimming leaves V shorter by 5 bases and J shorter by 6 bases, with the junction holding 3 bases beyond the gene matches.

Of note for this clone: No antigen is known for it. Qualities for individual bases were not recorded, and no much larger clone is one base off.

Using the deep immunoSEQ assay, TCR CDR3 regions were amplified from genomic DNA by multiplex PCR. For each cell subset, the extracted genomic DNA was distributed evenly across all wells of several immunoSEQ 96-well plates, and each plate served as one replicate. For sorted subsets, 150 to 250 ng of genomic DNA, equivalent to 30,000 or so T cell genomes, went into each replicate PCR. The purified libraries were quantified using a Qubit 3.0 fluorometer, sized with a Bioanalyzer 2100, and then quantified again using the KAPA Library Quantification kit. Every immunoSEQ 96-well plate was sequenced on a separate single-read 150-cycle Illumina NextSeq 550 flow cell. As for the authors' bioinformatics: Because the immunoSEQ output included only junctional sequences and no quality scores, the filtering could not be the same as the filtering used for full-length reads. Sequences were annotated with PyIR, a Python wrapper for IgBLAST v1.9, and V/J genes and CDR3 were assigned using IMGT germline references. Reads were filtered out if the reads had weak V/J assignments (E-value above 1e-6), no CDR3, stop codons, out-of-frame junctions, or ambiguous translated residues. V3J clonotypes were defined as sequences sharing an identical inferred V gene, J gene, and CDR3 amino acid sequence. Percentage overlap between repertoires was computed as shared unique clonotypes divided by the size of the smaller repertoire. Repertoire richness was assessed with RTK rarefaction, the Chao1 estimator, and Recon v2.1 estimates of unobserved clonotypes. For all TCRbeta clonotypes obtained by the gDNA method from several donors, generation probabilities were computed with OLGA. TCRdb mirrors the immuneACCESS table, restricted to in-frame sequences. Some clones are absent from its copies; in checked studies, under half trace to an unresolved V gene, and the reason for the others is unknown. Clone size and the V and J calls come from that table; the DNA yielded D and trimming. The sample records roughly 2.1 million clones, around 93% of which are singletons. Approximately 1.7% of the sample goes to the ten largest clones.

This chain is built from TRBV28 and TRBJ2-2, with 10 bases in between that match TRBD1. The source material was naive CD8+ T cells from PBMCs. Sample cell subset or site, as interpreted from the label and publication: CD45RA+CCR7+. This receptor was taken from a man between 18 and 29 years old in good health. Some clones in this sample may be carry-over from other donors' samples. The sequence in DNA is TGTGCCAGCAGTAAGACAGGGGGCCCCGGGGAGCTGTTTTTT. Its translation is CASSKTGGPGELFF.